Each of the 21 T cell receptor beta chains below was sequenced from the same sample in a study of OX40 agonist ivuxolimab in advanced cancers. Clones were sequenced by immunoSEQ multiplex PCR, and TCRdb holds only the in-frame ones, with some missing. The table lists over 9,500 clones, around 80% of them singletons. Sequencing used CD4+ or CD8+ T cells sorted from blood, obtained in a trial of the OX40 agonist ivuxolimab. These receptors all stem from an adult with an advanced solid tumor such as melanoma, head and neck, liver or kidney cancer.

The V call is TRBV9, the J call TRBJ1-3; 10 bases match TRBD1. Germline loops: CDR1 SGDLS, CDR2 YYNGEE. The CDR3 is 14 amino acids. The trim removed 4 bases at V and 6 bases at J, leaving 4 bases unmatched. The CDR3 protein is CASSPGTGVNTIYF. CDR3 nucleotide sequence: TGTGCCAGCAGCCCCGGGACAGGGGTAAACACCATATATTTT.

This chain links TRBV4-2 with TRBJ2-5; no reliable D call. CDR1 is LGHNA, CDR2 YNFKEQ, per germline. This CDR3 comprises 14 residues. V shed 0 bases and J shed 4 bases, with 9 bases lying between them. The CDR3 nucleotides are TGTGCCAGCAGCCAAGATAGGCAGCCAGAGACCCAGTACTTC. It codes for CASSQDRQPETQYF.

In its sample, this clone was seen once. This chain connects TRBV12-5 to TRBJ2-1, with D maybe TRBD1 (5 bases). Germline V gene sequence: CDR1 LGHNT, CDR2 FRNRAP. There are 18 residues in the CDR3. Trimming cost V 4 bases and J 0 bases, with 19 bases left between them. CDR3 in amino acids: CASGWVPGAESSYNEQFF. CDR3 nucleotides: TGTGCTAGTGGTTGGGTCCCTGGGGCGGAGAGCTCCTACAATGAGCAGTTCTTC. Full variable domain (outside the CDR3, taken from reference TRBV12-5 and TRBJ2-1): DARVTQTPRHKVTEMGQEVTMRCQPILGHNTVFWYRQTMMQGLELLAYFRNRAPLDDSGMPKDRFSAEMPDATLATLKIQPSEPRDSAVYFCASGWVPGAESSYNEQFFGPGTRLTVL.

The genes are TRBV7-3 and TRBJ2-2; 9 positions match TRBD2. This CDR3 comprises 15 residues. CDR1 is SGHTA and CDR2 is FQGTGA in the germline V gene. Trimming cost V 3 bases and J 3 bases; bases outside gene matches: 2. The CDR3 sequence is CASSFSGRDTGELFF. The CDR3 DNA sequence: TGTGCCAGCAGCTTTAGCGGGAGAGACACCGGGGAGCTGTTTTTT.

The J gene is TRBJ2-2, the V gene TRBV12-5; TRBD2 agrees at 16 bases. This CDR3 is built from 20 residues. Per the germline V gene, CDR1 is LGHNT and CDR2 is FRNRAP. V dropped 0 bases and J dropped 0; count of bases not matched to a gene: 4. CDR3 DNA sequence: TGTGCTAGTGGTTTGGTACTAGGGACTAGCGGGGGGGCGAACACCGGGGAGCTGTTTTTT. This translates into CASGLVLGTSGGANTGELFF.

V is TRBV5-3 and J is TRBJ1-4, with D uncertain. TRBV5-3 is labeled an ORF, and its function is uncertain. The CDR3 contains 14 residues. Trimming removed 4 bases at V and 2 bases at J, with 9 bases between. The CDR3 here is CARSPRPTNEKLFF. In nucleotides, the CDR3 is TGTGCCAGAAGCCCGCGCCCGACTAATGAAAAACTGTTTTTT.

This clone was counted a single time. The V and J genes are TRBV6-5 and TRBJ1-5, with no clear D. Germline V gene lookup returns CDR1 MNHEY and CDR2 SVGAGI. V lost 5 bases and J 1 base, leaving 6 bases between the germline ends. The CDR3 runs 13 residues. The CDR3 nucleotides read TGTGCCAGCAGTATCCACAGCAATCAGCCCCAGCATTTT. It codes for CASSIHSNQPQHF.

The table lists this clone with a few counts. This sequence joins TRBV7-6 and TRBJ2-1; D is undetermined. This CDR3 spans 13 amino acids. V shed 0 bases and J shed 5 bases, with 5 bases lying between them. Germline V gives CDR1 SGHVS, CDR2 FNYEAQ. CDR3 in DNA: TGTGCCAGCAGCTTAGCGACAAACAATGAGCAGTTCTTC. It codes for CASSLATNNEQFF.

V gene TRBV4-1 combines with J gene TRBJ1-3, with TRBD1 matching 7 bases. Germline lookup yields CDR1 MGHRA and CDR2 YSYEKL. V was clipped by 6 bases and J by 2 bases; unmatched bases: 7. This CDR3 comprises 15 residues. CDR3 region: CASSRDRLTGNTIYF. The DNA of the CDR3 is TGCGCCAGCAGTCGGGACAGATTGACTGGAAACACCATATATTTT.

V is TRBV7-9 and J is TRBJ1-2, with TRBD1 identical over 8 bases. The junction had 12 bases not matched to a gene; V was cut back by 5 bases and J by 4 bases. The CDR3 has 16 amino acids. Germline V gene lookup returns CDR1 SEHNR and CDR2 FQNEAQ (reference sequence). This chain's CDR3 is CASSPTGQGRAYGYTF. The CDR3 DNA reads as TGTGCCAGCAGCCCAACAGGACAGGGTAGGGCCTATGGCTACACCTTC.

The V and J genes are TRBV2 and TRBJ2-2; D unresolved. The germline V gene has CDR1 SNHLY and CDR2 FYNNEI. The V gene lost 4 bases and the J gene lost 2 bases, with 8 bases spanning the gap. The length of the CDR3 is 14 residues. The CDR3 bases are TGTGCCAGCAGTGGACTCATAAACACCGGGGAGCTGTTTTTT. Translated: CASSGLINTGELFF.

The V call is TRBV6-5, the J call TRBJ1-2; 9 bases are shared with TRBD1. Germline V gene lookup returns CDR1 MNHEY and CDR2 SVGAGI. The CDR3 extends over 12 amino acids. V lost 6 bases and J lost 6; bases outside the gene matches: 2. Written as DNA, the CDR3 is TGTGCCAGCAGGGGACAGGGCAATGGCTACACCTTC. As protein: CASRGQGNGYTF.

CDR3 sequence: CASNSDRGRADTQYF. The DNA for the CDR3 is TGTGCCAGCAATTCGGACAGGGGGCGCGCAGATACGCAGTATTTT. The chain couples TRBV2 to TRBJ2-3; 11 bases are shared with TRBD1. CDR1 and CDR2 from the germline V gene are SNHLY and FYNNEI. After removal of 7 bases from V and 4 bases from J, the junction contained 7 bases not matched to a gene. The CDR3 is 15 amino acids.

The V call is TRBV30, the J call TRBJ2-5; possible D gene TRBD2, 6 bases. V lost 2 bases, J lost 5 bases, and 15 bases lay in between. CDR1 and CDR2 (germline): GTSNPN, SVGIG (reference sequence). This CDR3 has 14 amino acids. CDR3 protein: CAWSSAGTFETQYF. For the CDR3, the DNA is TGTGCCTGGAGTTCCGCAGGGACTTTCGAGACCCAGTACTTC.

This sequence joins TRBV10-2 and TRBJ2-1; the D gene is possibly TRBD2 (5 bases). Deletions cut 3 bases from V and 2 bases from J, with 14 bases between. The CDR3 covers 16 residues. The V gene's germline CDR1 is WSHSY and CDR2 SAAADI. This CDR3 is CASSETGPGTYNEQFF. The DNA of the CDR3 is TGCGCCAGCAGTGAAACGGGTCCGGGGACCTACAATGAGCAGTTCTTC.

The J gene is TRBJ1-1, the V gene TRBV7-8; D not certain. The CDR3 runs to 15 residues. CDR1 is SGHVS, CDR2 FQNEAQ, per germline. The V and J ends lost 1 base and 1 base respectively, with 10 bases between them. The CDR3 sequence: CASSLVGGENTEAFF. The CDR3 DNA sequence: TGTGCCAGCAGCTTAGTTGGCGGGGAGAACACTGAAGCTTTCTTT.

In this sample, this clone turned up once. The chain is built from TRBV5-8 and TRBJ1-1; TRBD1 matches 11 bases. J was trimmed by 11 bases and V by 4 bases; bases with no gene match: 10. This CDR3 region has 14 residues. Germline-derived CDR1 and CDR2 are SGHTS and YDEGEE. DNA for the CDR3: TGTGCCAGCAGCCAGGACAGGGGGCGGTCTGCCGCTTTCTTT. It translates to CASSQDRGRSAAFF.

The chain joins TRBV2 to TRBJ1-2, with TRBD1 identical over 9 bases. Per the germline V gene, CDR1 is SNHLY and CDR2 is FYNNEI. V was pared by 4 bases and J by 7 bases, with 16 bases of the junction left unmatched. The CDR3 extends over 17 amino acids. The CDR3 is CASSVTGTGFFEGGYTF. CDR3 sequence (DNA): TGTGCCAGCAGTGTAACCGGGACAGGGTTTTTTGAGGGTGGCTACACCTTC.

V and J are TRBV4-1 and TRBJ2-7; the D is unclear. The germline V gene encodes CDR1 MGHRA and CDR2 YSYEKL. The CDR3 extends over 13 amino acids. V was cut by 1 base and J by 7 bases, with 11 bases left in between. CDR3 sequence: CASSQGPAGEQYF. The CDR3 DNA reads TGCGCCAGCAGCCAAGGGCCGGCTGGGGAGCAGTACTTC.

This clone was found once. The chain links TRBV7-9 to TRBJ2-5; TRBD2 aligns across 11 bases. Per the germline V gene, CDR1 is SEHNR and CDR2 is FQNEAQ (reference sequence). After removal of 8 bases from V and 5 bases from J, the junction contained 7 bases not matched to a gene. The CDR3 has 14 residues. The CDR3 region has the DNA TGTGCCAGCGCAATTAGCGGGAGGGTGGAGACCCAGTACTTC. Amino acid sequence: CASAISGRVETQYF. Full variable domain (remainder filled in from reference TRBV7-9 and TRBJ2-5): DTGVSQNPRHKITKRGQNVTFRCDPISEHNRLYWYRQTLGQGPEFLTYFQNEAQLEKSRLLSDRFSAERPKGSFSTLEIQRTEQGDSAMYLCASAISGRVETQYFGPGTRLLVL.

This clone was recorded a few times. The chain is built from TRBV7-9 and TRBJ1-2, with D hard to call. The germline CDR1 and CDR2 sequences are SEHNR and FQNEAQ (reference sequence). The CDR3 sequence is 13 residues long. Trimming left V 5 bases short and J 8 bases short, with 15 bases between. CDR3 nucleotide sequence: TGTGCCAGCAGCCCGCGGACCTCGGACGGCTACACCTTC. Its protein is CASSPRTSDGYTF.